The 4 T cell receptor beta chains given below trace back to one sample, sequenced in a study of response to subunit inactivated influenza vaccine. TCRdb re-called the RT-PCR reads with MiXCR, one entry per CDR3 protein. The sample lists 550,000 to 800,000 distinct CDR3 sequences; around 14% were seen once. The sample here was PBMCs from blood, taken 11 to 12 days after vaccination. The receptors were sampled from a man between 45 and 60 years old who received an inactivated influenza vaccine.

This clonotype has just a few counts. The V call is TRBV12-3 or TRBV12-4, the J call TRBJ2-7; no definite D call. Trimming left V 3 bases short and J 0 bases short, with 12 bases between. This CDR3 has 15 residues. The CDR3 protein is CASSFSSMVSYEQYF. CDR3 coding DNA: TGTGCCAGCAGTTTCTCTTCTATGGTCTCCTACGAGCAGTACTTC.

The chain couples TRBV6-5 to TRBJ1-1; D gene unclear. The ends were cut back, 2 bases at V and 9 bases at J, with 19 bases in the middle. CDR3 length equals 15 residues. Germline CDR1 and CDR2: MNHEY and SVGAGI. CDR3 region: CASSYRQSIGVKAFF. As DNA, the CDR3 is TGTGCCAGCAGTTACCGCCAGTCAATTGGAGTGAAAGCTTTCTTT.

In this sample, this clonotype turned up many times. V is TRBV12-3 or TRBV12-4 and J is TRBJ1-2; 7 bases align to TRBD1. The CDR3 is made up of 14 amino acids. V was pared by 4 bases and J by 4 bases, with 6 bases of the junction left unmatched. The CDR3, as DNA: TGTGCCAGCAGTTGGGGGACAGACGGCTATGGCTACACCTTC. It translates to CASSWGTDGYGYTF.

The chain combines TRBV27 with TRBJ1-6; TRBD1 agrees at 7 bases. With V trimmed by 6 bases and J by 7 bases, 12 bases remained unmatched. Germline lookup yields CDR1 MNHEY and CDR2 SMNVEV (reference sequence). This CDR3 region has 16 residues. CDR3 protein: CASSSTGVLGNSPLHF. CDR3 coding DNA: TGTGCCAGCAGCTCCACAGGGGTTCTGGGAAATTCACCCCTCCACTTT.